Presented here are 17 T cell receptor beta chains from one specimen sequenced in a study of T cell responses to AZD1222 COVID-19 vaccine. Data came from immunoSEQ multiplex PCR; TCRdb stores just in-frame clones and leaves some out. The table lists some 170,000 clones, about 89% of them singletons. Sequenced material: peripheral blood, taken on day 0 of AZD1222 vaccination. The receptors derive from an adult in good health.

The chain is built from TRBV12-1 and TRBJ1-4; TRBD1, the table's D call, was not compared with the DNA. TRBV12-1 is a known pseudogene. CDR3 size: 14 residues. As DNA, the CDR3 is TGTGCCAGCAGCCATCGGGACAGGAATGAAAAACTGTTTTTT. It yields the protein CASSHRDRNEKLFF.

The chain is built from TRBV15 and TRBJ1-5; D is undetermined. Trimming removed 1 base at V and 0 bases at J, with 13 bases between. This CDR3 is 17 amino acids long. Germline V gene data show CDR1 as LNHNV and CDR2 as YYDKDF (reference sequence). CDR3 sequence (DNA): TGTGCCACCAGCAGAGTAAGAGAGTCTTATAGCAATCAGCCCCAGCATTTT. Translated: CATSRVRESYSNQPQHF.

This clone was seen a handful of times. This sequence joins TRBV5-1 and TRBJ1-6; D possibly corresponds to TRBD1 (6 bases). This CDR3 is 15 amino acids long. Germline CDR1 reads SGHRS; CDR2 reads YFSETQ. The V end lost 4 bases, the J end lost 6 bases, and 14 bases lay between the germline ends. CDR3 DNA sequence: TGCGCCAGCAGCAGAGAAACAGGGACTAATTCACCCCTCCACTTT. Translated: CASSRETGTNSPLHF.

The gene calls are TRBV9 and TRBJ2-3; 16 positions match TRBD2. Germline V gene sequence: CDR1 SGDLS, CDR2 YYNGEE. V lost 7 bases, J lost 1 base, and 9 bases stayed unmatched. This CDR3 has 18 amino acids. DNA of the CDR3: TGTGCCAGCTCTACACCCGGGACTAGCGGGAGGGGCACAGATACGCAGTATTTT. Translated, it gives CASSTPGTSGRGTDTQYF.

This clone was picked up one time. The V gene is TRBV6-5, the J gene TRBJ1-5; a weak D match, TRBD1 (6 bases). There are 13 residues in the CDR3. Between the trimmed V and J ends, which lost 6 bases and 6 bases, there was a span of 12 bases. Looked up from germline, CDR1 is MNHEY and CDR2 is SVGAGI. CDR3 in amino acids: CASRTGRSQPQHF. Written as DNA, the CDR3 is TGTGCCAGCAGGACAGGCCGAAGTCAGCCCCAGCATTTT.

This rearrangement joins TRBV7-7 to TRBJ2-2; D may be TRBD2 (5 bases). The CDR3 has 15 residues. Germline CDR1 reads SSHAT; CDR2 reads FNYEAQ (reference sequence). Trimming left V 4 bases short and J 5 bases short, with 14 bases between. The CDR3 reads CASSSGVVRTGELFF. DNA for the CDR3: TGTGCCAGCAGCTCCGGGGTAGTTAGGACCGGGGAGCTGTTTTTT.

The V gene is TRBV3-1 (or the pseudogene TRBV3-2), the J gene TRBJ2-5, with D hard to call. This CDR3 has 15 amino acids. V lost 1 base and J 0 bases, leaving 9 bases between the germline ends. Germline lookup yields CDR1 LGHDT and CDR2 YNNKEL (reference sequence). The CDR3 sequence: CASSQGPGHQETQYF. The CDR3 DNA is TGTGCCAGCAGCCAAGGGCCGGGTCACCAAGAGACCCAGTACTTC.

This chain uses TRBV3-1 (or the pseudogene TRBV3-2) with TRBJ2-5, with no clear D. CDR3 length: 12 residues. CDR1 LGHDT and CDR2 YNNKEL come from the germline V gene (reference sequence). The V end was cut by 0 bases, the J end by 8 bases, with 7 bases between. CDR3 region: CASSQDGVTQYF. CDR3 in DNA: TGTGCCAGCAGCCAAGATGGGGTAACCCAGTACTTC.

This sequence joins TRBV6-6 and TRBJ1-2; 8 positions match TRBD1. Trimming removed 2 bases from V and 7 bases from J; junction bases left unmatched: 6. The CDR3 totals 14 residues. Germline V lookup: CDR1 MNHNY, CDR2 SVGAGI (reference sequence). Written as DNA, the CDR3 is TGTGCCAGCAGTTACGGACAGGGAAGGGGTGGCTACACCTTC. Translation gives CASSYGQGRGGYTF.

V gene TRBV5-1 combines with J gene TRBJ1-1; TRBD1 might be the D (6 bases). The CDR3 length is 13 residues. CDR1 is SGHRS and CDR2 is YFSETQ in the germline V gene. The germline V and J ends were trimmed by 4 bases and 0 bases, with 7 bases remaining between them. The CDR3 nucleotides read TGCGCCAGCAGCAACAGGGTGAACACTGAAGCTTTCTTT. Translated: CASSNRVNTEAFF.

The V call is TRBV3-1 (or the pseudogene TRBV3-2), the J call TRBJ1-1; the D gene is possibly TRBD1 (6 bases). Trimming took 4 bases from V and 0 from J, leaving 18 bases between them. Germline V gene data show CDR1 as LGHDT and CDR2 as YNNKEL (reference sequence). The CDR3 spans 17 residues. CDR3: CASSLSLPGQMNTEAFF. CDR3 nucleotides: TGTGCCAGCAGCCTCTCTCTACCCGGACAGATGAACACTGAAGCTTTCTTT.

This chain's CDR3 is CASRLAGGGHEQFF. The CDR3 coding sequence is TGTGCCAGCAGACTAGCGGGAGGGGGTCATGAGCAGTTCTTC. The chain joins TRBV28 to TRBJ2-1; 13 bases fit TRBD2. Unmatched junction bases numbered 4, after V lost 6 bases and J lost 8 bases. The CDR3 covers 14 residues. Germline assignment: CDR1 MDHEN and CDR2 SYDVKM.

The V gene is TRBV18, the J gene TRBJ2-1; D remains unclear. V lost 3 bases and J lost 6, with 9 bases in between. In germline, CDR1 is KGHSH, CDR2 LQKENI. CDR3 length equals 13 residues. The CDR3, as DNA: TGTGCCAGCTCACCTGGGCCCTTCAATGAGCAGTTCTTC. Amino acids: CASSPGPFNEQFF.

The chain carries TRBV7-9 and TRBJ2-1, with D uncertain. V lost 1 base and J 4 bases, leaving 8 bases between the germline ends. The CDR3 has 14 residues. The germline V gene encodes CDR1 SEHNR and CDR2 FQNEAQ (reference sequence). The CDR3 coding sequence is TGTGCCAGCAGCTTAGAGTTCATTTACAATGAGCAGTTCTTC. Residues: CASSLEFIYNEQFF.

The chain links TRBV21-1 to TRBJ2-7; the table's D call of TRBD1 was not tested on the DNA. TRBV21-1 counts as a pseudogene. The length of the CDR3 is 17 residues. The CDR3 loop reads CASSKDSRQTLGYEQYV. CDR3 sequence (DNA): TGTGCCAGCAGCAAAGACTCCAGACAAACCCTCGGCTACGAGCAGTACGTC.

The chain joins TRBV29-1 to TRBJ2-3; perhaps TRBD2 as D (6 bases). The V end was cut by 8 bases, the J end by 5 bases, with 20 bases between. Germline CDR1 and CDR2: SQVTM and ANQGSEA. The CDR3 loop spans 14 amino acids. In DNA, the CDR3 is TGCAGCCCGTTACTGGGGACGCGGGGAGATACGCAGTATTTT. Its translation is CSPLLGTRGDTQYF.

The J gene is TRBJ2-2, the V gene TRBV5-6; 8 bases are shared with TRBD1. Germline trimming cut 3 bases from V and 2 bases from J; bases unmatched to any gene: 6. This CDR3 has 16 residues. Germline V gene sequence: CDR1 SGHDT, CDR2 YYEEEE. The CDR3 DNA follows: TGTGCCAGCAGCTACCCGACAGGGGCCAACACCGGGGAGCTGTTTTTT. Translated: CASSYPTGANTGELFF.